This T cell receptor beta chain was retrieved from a study of CD8 T cells in ankylosing spondylitis (dated by TCRdb to about 2017). At the level of the whole study: The study set out to find disease-linked TCR variants by profiling T cell receptor beta repertoires in ankylosing spondylitis patients and healthy donors. Peripheral blood samples were taken, and synovial fluid was additionally collected from ankylosing spondylitis patients. The full study cohort comprised some 27 ankylosing spondylitis patients and 85 to 120 healthy donors.

Sequencing instrument: Illumina HiSeq 2500. TCR beta libraries were prepared by quantitative 5'-RACE with molecular barcodes. As for the original processing: To identify disease-linked TCR variants, a new computational method was used, one built on a probabilistic model of VDJ rearrangement. TCRdb ran its own pipeline on the public reads, namely fastp trimming at Q25 and MiXCR clone calling, and kept in-frame beta chains. Duplicate CDR3 protein sequences are folded into a single record with the most common DNA and genes. The V and J calls were not made by the authors but by TCRdb's processing. The sample has fewer than 200,000 distinct CDR3 sequences on record, about 20% of them singletons. 4.3% of the sample lies in the top ten. What the work shows at the level of the full study, not this receptor alone: Some motif variants had previously been reported in the synovial fluid and blood of reactive arthritis patients, which suggests shared mechanisms of disease initiation. According to the report, matched synovial fluid samples from ankylosing spondylitis patients were significantly enriched for the disease-linked clones. The disease-linked clones had a CD8+ phenotype and were found at relatively low frequencies in peripheral blood. A TCR beta motif made up of several highly homologous amino acid variants appeared to be characteristic of blood from ankylosing spondylitis patients.

The cysteine opens and the phenylalanine closes a CDR3 of 12 amino acids. Just the 36-base CDR3 DNA is kept, in frame starting at base 1. CDR1 is given as ENHRY and CDR2 as SYGVKD, both from the germline V gene. Relative to germline, V is 3 bases shorter and J is 6 bases shorter, with 6 bases between their ends. Details on this clonotype: Its recognized antigen is unknown. Per-base quality was not reported, and no clone a single base away is much larger than it.

The rearrangement joined TRBV10-3 to TRBJ2-1; the D gene identity is not certain. Input material: blood, either unsorted or a sorted T cell fraction (not recorded which). The clonotype comes from a male donor aged 5 to 30 with ankylosing spondylitis or in good health (not recorded which). Donor details come from another sample of the same person, matched by shared clones. The nucleotides read TGTGCCATCAGTGATTCGGTCAATGAGCAGTTCTTC. Protein translation: CAISDSVNEQFF.